The rows below give T cell receptor beta chains drawn from one sample of a study of shared clonotypes between healthy human individuals. Produced via immunoSEQ multiplex PCR; TCRdb's table is partial and in-frame only. This table has a few million clones, roughly 92% appearing once. Sequenced input: naive CD4+ T cells sorted from blood. The source is a man aged 18 to 35 in good health. Each CDR3 is given with its conserved first and last residue. A D gene is named only where the DNA matches it firmly.

j_call: TRBJ2-3
v_call: TRBV25-1
d_call: TRBD2
cdr3_aa: CASSETSGYTDTQYF

j_call: TRBJ1-2
v_call: TRBV15
d_call: .
cdr3_aa: CATSSDKSGRWSYTF

j_call: TRBJ2-7
v_call: TRBV6-5
d_call: .
cdr3_aa: CASSYGSTVTYEQYF

j_call: TRBJ1-1
v_call: TRBV5-1
d_call: TRBD1
cdr3_aa: CASSLGPTGASDTEAFF

j_call: TRBJ1-3
v_call: TRBV5-1
d_call: .
cdr3_aa: CASRSGTPSGNTIYF

j_call: TRBJ1-1
v_call: TRBV6-5
d_call: .
cdr3_aa: CASSFPNTEAFF

j_call: TRBJ2-1
v_call: TRBV5-1
d_call: .
cdr3_aa: CASSQGLGDEQFF

j_call: TRBJ1-5
v_call: TRBV15
d_call: .
cdr3_aa: CATSRGKWPGGNQPQHF

j_call: TRBJ2-7
v_call: TRBV25-1
d_call: .
cdr3_aa: CASSATTSSEQYF

j_call: TRBJ2-7
v_call: TRBV30
d_call: .
cdr3_aa: CAWSVTEVEQYF

j_call: TRBJ2-7
v_call: TRBV27
d_call: .
cdr3_aa: CASSNTFKNDEQYF

j_call: TRBJ2-5
v_call: TRBV11-3
d_call: TRBD2
cdr3_aa: CASSLDRGGTETQYF

j_call: TRBJ1-4
v_call: TRBV5-1
d_call: .
cdr3_aa: CASSSPGMGEKLFF

j_call: TRBJ2-7
v_call: TRBV7-2
d_call: .
cdr3_aa: CASSFQWRPPYEQYF

j_call: TRBJ1-6
v_call: TRBV27
d_call: .
cdr3_aa: CASRFDSINSPLHF

j_call: TRBJ2-5
v_call: TRBV10-3
d_call: .
cdr3_aa: CATTEGETQYF

j_call: TRBJ2-7
v_call: TRBV7-2
d_call: TRBD2
cdr3_aa: CASSLGSGSSYEQYF

j_call: TRBJ1-2
v_call: TRBV5-1
d_call: .
cdr3_aa: CASSLFTYYGYTF

j_call: TRBJ1-2
v_call: TRBV7-5
d_call: .
cdr3_aa: CARSKTRGNFYGYTF

j_call: TRBJ2-5
v_call: TRBV18
d_call: .
cdr3_aa: CASSPRLQETQYF

j_call: TRBJ2-3
v_call: TRBV27
d_call: TRBD2
cdr3_aa: CASSLQRGGPDTQYF

j_call: TRBJ2-2
v_call: TRBV6-6
d_call: .
cdr3_aa: CASSYSGPLGELFF

j_call: TRBJ2-7
v_call: TRBV7-2
d_call: .
cdr3_aa: CASSLLVGLGKYEQYF

j_call: TRBJ1-1
v_call: TRBV10-3
d_call: TRBD1
cdr3_aa: CASSTGDNTEAFF

j_call: TRBJ1-1
v_call: TRBV30
d_call: .
cdr3_aa: CAWSVGTFEAFF

j_call: TRBJ2-3
v_call: TRBV19
d_call: TRBD2
cdr3_aa: CASRNAGERTDTQYF

j_call: TRBJ2-3
v_call: TRBV14
d_call: TRBD1
cdr3_aa: CASSQDWTGGAQYF

j_call: TRBJ1-1
v_call: TRBV7-9
d_call: .
cdr3_aa: CATNRMNTEAFF

j_call: TRBJ1-5
v_call: TRBV19
d_call: .
cdr3_aa: CASSIERGSQPQHF

j_call: TRBJ1-2
v_call: TRBV6-5
d_call: .
cdr3_aa: CASRNAGRGTGYTF

j_call: TRBJ2-2
v_call: TRBV6-1
d_call: .
cdr3_aa: CASSARGTANTGELFF

j_call: TRBJ2-2
v_call: TRBV7-9
d_call: .
cdr3_aa: CASSRGGGGELFF

j_call: TRBJ1-5
v_call: TRBV6-6
d_call: .
cdr3_aa: CASSYSNGQPQHF

j_call: TRBJ2-4
v_call: TRBV6-6
d_call: .
cdr3_aa: CASLTPRGSAIQYF

j_call: TRBJ2-1
v_call: TRBV29-1
d_call: TRBD1
cdr3_aa: CSTRDRGGYNEQFF

j_call: TRBJ2-7
v_call: TRBV2
d_call: .
cdr3_aa: CASSETGRSYEQYF

j_call: TRBJ2-7
v_call: TRBV19
d_call: TRBD2
cdr3_aa: CASSTLAGERYEQYF

j_call: TRBJ1-1
v_call: TRBV7-8
d_call: .
cdr3_aa: CASSSISANTEAFF

j_call: TRBJ2-5
v_call: TRBV7-2
d_call: TRBD2
cdr3_aa: CASSLSGRAEETQYF

j_call: TRBJ1-5
v_call: TRBV30
d_call: .
cdr3_aa: CAWSGGGSNQPQHF

j_call: TRBJ2-2
v_call: TRBV11-2
d_call: TRBD1
cdr3_aa: CASSHRQGAGELFF

j_call: TRBJ1-2
v_call: TRBV19
d_call: .
cdr3_aa: CASSIDPYGYTF